These 2 T cell receptor beta chains came from one sample sequenced in a study of STAT5B mutations in CD4+ large granular lymphocyte leukemia. Clones were sequenced by immunoSEQ multiplex PCR, and TCRdb holds only the in-frame ones, with some missing. Here the sample spans about 30,000 clones, around 82% being singletons. Sequencing was performed on CD4+ T cells from blood buffy coats. The receptors here all came from a human donor in good health.

This clone was seen just once. The gene calls are TRBV9 and TRBJ2-1; D gene ambiguous. V was clipped by 0 bases and J by 5 bases, with 12 bases between them. The CDR3 is 15 amino acids. The germline CDR1 and CDR2 sequences are SGDLS and YYNGEE. The CDR3: CASSVAVGKHNEQFF. Written as DNA, the CDR3 is TGTGCCAGCAGCGTAGCTGTGGGGAAACACAATGAGCAGTTCTTC. The full variable domain, in which reference TRBV9 and TRBJ2-1 provide the parts outside the CDR3, is DSGVTQTPKHLITATGQRVTLRCSPRSGDLSVYWYQQSLDQGLQFLIQYYNGEERAKGNILERFSAQQFPDLHSELNLSSLELGDSALYFCASSVAVGKHNEQFFGPGTRLTVL.

The chain has TRBV6-5 and TRBJ2-5, with 11 bases matching TRBD1. The J call is in doubt because the DNA end fits TRBJ2-7 better. Germline V gene data show CDR1 as MNHEY and CDR2 as SVGAGI. This CDR3 has 15 amino acids. The CDR3 DNA is TGTGCCAGCAGAATTGGCGGGACAGGGGGCTACGAGCAGTACTTC. Its protein product is CASRIGGTGGYEQYF.